This is a list of T cell receptor beta chains from one sample in a study of T cell changes during pregnancy in multiple sclerosis. The repertoire was sequenced with immunoSEQ multiplex PCR; TCRdb's copy has only in-frame clones and lacks some. The sample holds 65,000 to 85,000 clones, 80% to 90% seen once. Material: peripheral blood, obtained in the first trimester of pregnancy. These receptors were collected from a female donor in good health, enrolled as a control in a pregnancy study. The CDR3 runs from the conserved cysteine through the conserved F or W. The D gene is left open where the match is weak. Some rows mark clone size as missing; the rest say once, few, many or name a class of expanded clone.

J: TRBJ2-3
D: -
length: 16
size: -
V: TRBV4-2
DNA: TGTGCCAGCAGCCAAGAACACAGGTTTGGCACAGATACGCAGTATTTT
CDR3: CASSQEHRFGTDTQYF

J: TRBJ2-3
D: TRBD2
length: 17
size: once
V: TRBV19
DNA: TGTGCCAGTAGTCCCAGACTAGCGGGGGGCCGCACAGATACGCAGTATTTT
CDR3: CASSPRLAGGRTDTQYF

J: TRBJ1-2
D: TRBD1
length: 14
size: -
V: TRBV19
DNA: TGTGCCAGTAGACCGCGACAGGGGGCGAATGGCTACACCTTC
CDR3: CASRPRQGANGYTF

J: TRBJ1-4
D: TRBD1
length: 16
size: -
V: TRBV4-2
DNA: TGTGCCAGCAGCCAGGGACAGGGGGCGACTCATGAAAAACTGTTTTTT
CDR3: CASSQGQGATHEKLFF

J: TRBJ2-1
D: TRBD2
length: 14
size: -
V: TRBV6-5
DNA: TGTGCCAGCAGTTACACTAGCGAGGTCCGGGAGCAGTTCTTC
CDR3: CASSYTSEVREQFF

J: TRBJ2-5
D: TRBD1
length: 13
size: -
V: TRBV4-1
DNA: TGCGCCAGCCGGGGGACAGGGGAGGTGACCCAGTACTTC
CDR3: CASRGTGEVTQYF

J: TRBJ2-1
D: TRBD1
length: 14
size: -
V: TRBV5-6
DNA: TGTGCCAGCAGCCTACAGGGGTGGTACAATGAGCAGTTCTTC
CDR3: CASSLQGWYNEQFF

J: TRBJ1-1
D: -
length: 13
size: -
V: TRBV2
DNA: TGTGCCAGCAGTGGACAACGCGACACTGAAGCTTTCTTT
CDR3: CASSGQRDTEAFF

J: TRBJ2-1
D: -
length: 15
size: -
V: TRBV5-5
DNA: TGTGCCAGCAGCTTGGCCGTCGGGGGGCCCTGGGAGCAGTTCTTC
CDR3: CASSLAVGGPWEQFF

J: TRBJ2-6
D: -
length: 18
size: -
V: TRBV4-2
DNA: TGTGCCAGCAGCTTACCAGGGGTTCGAAACTCTGGGGCCAACGTCCTGACTTTC
CDR3: CASSLPGVRNSGANVLTF

J: TRBJ1-6
D: -
length: 13
size: -
V: TRBV28
DNA: TGTGCCAGCAGTTCGGGGTTGAGTTCACCCCTCCACTTT
CDR3: CASSSGLSSPLHF

J: TRBJ1-5
D: -
length: 13
size: -
V: TRBV4-3
DNA: TGCGCCAGCAGCCAAGATGAGGCCCAGCCCCAGCATTTT
CDR3: CASSQDEAQPQHF

J: TRBJ2-2
D: TRBD2
length: 15
size: -
V: TRBV6-5
DNA: TGTGCCAGCAGTTACCTGACTAGCGGCACCGGGGAGCTGTTTTTT
CDR3: CASSYLTSGTGELFF

J: TRBJ1-2
D: TRBD1
length: 24
size: -
V: TRBV18
DNA: TGTGCCAGCTCGCCGAGACGACTTGGTTCAGGAGTGAAGGGACAGGAACCTGGAGACTATGGCTACACCTTC
CDR3: CASSPRRLGSGVKGQEPGDYGYTF

J: TRBJ2-7
D: -
length: 17
size: -
V: TRBV28
DNA: TGTGCCAGCATTAACGACCCCGGGACAAAAGGTTCCTACGAGCAGTACTTC
CDR3: CASINDPGTKGSYEQYF

J: TRBJ1-1
D: TRBD1
length: 16
size: -
V: TRBV11-3
DNA: TGTGCCAGCAGCCTAGGACGGACAGGCAGCGACACTGAAGCTTTCTTT
CDR3: CASSLGRTGSDTEAFF

J: TRBJ2-3
D: -
length: 14
size: -
V: TRBV19
DNA: TGTGCCAGTAGTATCTCGAGCTCCACAGATACGCAGTATTTT
CDR3: CASSISSSTDTQYF

J: TRBJ1-4
D: TRBD1
length: 15
size: -
V: TRBV2
DNA: TGTGCCAGCAGCCGATTGACAGGGGCGGGTGAAAAACTGTTTTTT
CDR3: CASSRLTGAGEKLFF

J: TRBJ2-6
D: -
length: 16
size: -
V: TRBV5-1
DNA: TGCGCCAGCAGCTTGACGACAGTTTCTGGGGCCAACGTCCTGACTTTC
CDR3: CASSLTTVSGANVLTF

J: TRBJ1-2
D: TRBD1
length: 13
size: -
V: TRBV6-1
DNA: TGTGCCAGCACCATTGGACAGGGCTATGGCTACACCTTC
CDR3: CASTIGQGYGYTF

J: TRBJ2-3
D: -
length: 15
size: -
V: TRBV28
DNA: TGTGCCAGCAGTTTATCATCGCGGAGAACAGATACGCAGTATTTT
CDR3: CASSLSSRRTDTQYF

J: TRBJ2-1
D: TRBD2
length: 16
size: -
V: TRBV29-1
DNA: TGCAGCGTTGTGGGACGTGGGACTAGCGGGACCTCCGCGCAGTTCTTC
CDR3: CSVVGRGTSGTSAQFF

J: TRBJ2-1
D: -
length: 14
size: -
V: TRBV6-5
DNA: TGTGCCAGCAGTTACTCGAACGGCGGCAATGAGCAGTTCTTC
CDR3: CASSYSNGGNEQFF

J: TRBJ1-2
D: TRBD1
length: 12
size: -
V: TRBV28
DNA: TGTGCCAGCAGTTGGACAGGCTATGGCTACACCTTC
CDR3: CASSWTGYGYTF

J: TRBJ2-3
D: TRBD2
length: 16
size: -
V: TRBV7-9
DNA: TGTGCCAGCAGCTTGTGGACTAGCGGGACGGGGGATACGCAGTATTTT
CDR3: CASSLWTSGTGDTQYF

J: TRBJ1-2
D: TRBD1
length: 15
size: -
V: TRBV6-1
DNA: TGTGCCAGCAGGGACCGGGACAGGGGTTCGCATGGCTACACCTTC
CDR3: CASRDRDRGSHGYTF

J: TRBJ2-7
D: -
length: 13
size: -
V: TRBV14
DNA: TGTGCCAGCAGCTTGGACACCACCTACGAGCAGTACTTC
CDR3: CASSLDTTYEQYF

J: TRBJ2-5
D: TRBD1
length: 15
size: once
V: TRBV7-9
DNA: TGTGCCAGCAGCCTCGGGACAGGGGGTAAAGAGACCCAGTACTTC
CDR3: CASSLGTGGKETQYF

J: TRBJ1-4
D: -
length: 15
size: -
V: TRBV28
DNA: TGTGCCAGCAGTTCCCCCCCCGGGGGGAATGAAAAACTGTTTTTT
CDR3: CASSSPPGGNEKLFF

J: TRBJ2-7
D: TRBD2
length: 16
size: -
V: TRBV19
DNA: TGTGCCAGTAGTACCGGGGCCTCGGGAGGTGGACGCGAGCAGTACTTC
CDR3: CASSTGASGGGREQYF

J: TRBJ2-1
D: TRBD2
length: 14
size: -
V: TRBV7-8
DNA: TGTGCCAGCAGCCCCGGGACTAGCTACAATGAGCAGTTCTTC
CDR3: CASSPGTSYNEQFF

J: TRBJ2-1
D: -
length: 15
size: few
V: TRBV4-1
DNA: TGCGCCAGCAGCCAACGAAGCGGCTCCTACAATGAGCAGTTCTTC
CDR3: CASSQRSGSYNEQFF

J: TRBJ2-3
D: TRBD2
length: 19
size: -
V: TRBV11-2
DNA: TGTGCCAGCAGCTTAGACGGGACTAGCGGGGTCGCTAGCACAGATACGCAGTATTTT
CDR3: CASSLDGTSGVASTDTQYF